A single sample is the source of the 18 T cell receptor beta chains below, sequenced in a study of blood T cell repertoires in COVID-19. Only in-frame clones appear in the TCRdb table, and some are missing; sequencing was by immunoSEQ multiplex PCR. This table has under 200,000 clones, around 80% appearing once. The specimen sequenced was PBMCs or T cells enriched from blood (not recorded which). The source is a woman aged 70-85 years in a cohort exposed to, infected with or recovered from COVID-19 (not recorded which).

This clone was observed a few times. This sequence joins TRBV28 and TRBJ1-5; no firm D call. Germline V gives CDR1 MDHEN, CDR2 SYDVKM. The length of the CDR3 is 17 residues. The ends were cut back, 6 bases at V and 0 bases at J, with 18 bases in the middle. The CDR3 DNA follows: TGTGCCAGCAGCCTAAATGGCGGAATCTATAGCAATCAGCCCCAGCATTTT. This encodes CASSLNGGIYSNQPQHF.

The chain links TRBV11-3 to TRBJ2-7; TRBD2 is a possible D gene (6 bases). The V end was cut by 1 base, the J end by 3 bases, with 13 bases between. The CDR3 has 15 amino acids. Germline-derived CDR1 and CDR2 are SGHNT and YENEEA. The CDR3 region has the DNA TGTGCCAGCAGCTTAGGTGGGACGCGGGACTACGAGCAGTACTTC. It codes for CASSLGGTRDYEQYF. The variable domain in full, completed from reference TRBV11-3 and TRBJ2-7, reads EAGVVQSPRYKIIEKKQPVAFWCNPISGHNTLYWYLQNLGQGPELLIRYENEEAVDDSQLPKDRFSAERLKGVDSTLKIQPAELGDSAVYLCASSLGGTRDYEQYFGPGTRLTVT.

The chain uses TRBV7-2 and TRBJ1-4, with D maybe TRBD1 (5 bases). The germline V gene encodes CDR1 SGHTA and CDR2 FQGNSA. V was cut by 2 bases and J by 0 bases, with 10 bases left in between. The CDR3 sequence is 16 residues long. As DNA, the CDR3 is TGTGCCAGCAGCTTAAGGACAATTCCAACTAATGAAAAACTGTTTTTT. Amino acid sequence: CASSLRTIPTNEKLFF.

The chain has TRBV6-5 and TRBJ1-2; D is unclear. Germline V gene lookup returns CDR1 MNHEY and CDR2 SVGAGI. V lost 0 bases and J 4 bases, leaving 15 bases between the germline ends. There are 16 residues in the CDR3. CDR3 sequence reads: CASSYSPQVSSYGYTF. CDR3 nucleotides: TGTGCCAGCAGTTACTCGCCCCAGGTTTCGAGCTATGGCTACACCTTC.

The chain uses TRBV28 and TRBJ2-7; 9 bases agree with TRBD1. CDR3 size: 14 residues. Unmatched junction bases numbered 7, after V lost 8 bases and J lost 2 bases. The germline gives CDR1 MDHEN, CDR2 SYDVKM. CDR3 DNA sequence: TGTGCCAGCTTCGGGACAGGGTGGACCTACGAGCAGTACTTC. Protein product: CASFGTGWTYEQYF.

The V and J genes are TRBV3-1 (or the pseudogene TRBV3-2) and TRBJ1-1, with 9 bases identical to TRBD1. V shed 0 bases and J 11 bases; nucleotides not matched to a gene: 4. Germline CDR1 and CDR2: LGHDT and YNNKEL (reference sequence). This CDR3 region has 13 residues. As DNA, the CDR3 is TGTGCCAGCAGCCAAGACGCAGGACAGGGGGCTTTCTTT. Protein sequence: CASSQDAGQGAFF.

The V and J genes are TRBV7-9 and TRBJ1-1; D perhaps matches TRBD1 (5 bases). This CDR3 contains 14 residues. Trimming stripped 1 base from V and 5 bases from J, with 11 bases between. Germline assignment: CDR1 SEHNR and CDR2 FQNEAQ (reference sequence). The CDR3 region has the DNA TGTGCCAGCAGCTTAGTTGGGGGAGGGACTGAAGCTTTCTTT. It codes for CASSLVGGGTEAFF.

The chain has TRBV2 and TRBJ2-5; D might be TRBD2 (6 bases). CDR1 is SNHLY and CDR2 is FYNNEI in the germline V gene. This CDR3 has 15 amino acids. Trimming took off 3 bases at V and 2 bases at J, with 13 bases between the two ends. CDR3: CASSDISGTQETQYF. The CDR3 DNA sequence: TGTGCCAGCAGTGATATTAGCGGTACTCAAGAGACCCAGTACTTC.

This chain links TRBV6-5 with TRBJ1-5; D may be TRBD1 (5 bases). The germline CDR1 and CDR2 sequences are MNHEY and SVGAGI. Trimming removed 3 bases from V and 0 bases from J, with 9 bases in between. The CDR3 consists of 15 residues. This chain's CDR3 is CASSYRQYSNQPQHF. In DNA form, the CDR3 reads TGTGCCAGCAGTTATCGACAGTATAGCAATCAGCCCCAGCATTTT.

The chain is built from TRBV7-2 and TRBJ2-5; D is unclear. Germline V lookup: CDR1 SGHTA, CDR2 FQGNSA. Trimming removed 1 base from V and 2 bases from J, with 5 bases in between. This CDR3 region has 13 residues. This CDR3 reads CASSLGLQETQYF. The CDR3 DNA reads as TGTGCCAGCAGCTTAGGTTTACAAGAGACCCAGTACTTC.

In nucleotides, the CDR3 is TGCGCCAGCAGACTCCGGGCAGGGTCAAACGTGGTCGGCTACACCTTC. As protein: CASRLRAGSNVVGYTF. This sequence joins TRBV5-1 and TRBJ1-2; possibly TRBD1 for D (5 bases). Germline V gene data show CDR1 as SGHRS and CDR2 as YFSETQ. Between the trimmed V and J ends, which lost 5 bases and 8 bases, there was a span of 25 bases. There are 16 residues in the CDR3.

This clone was seen only a few times. This rearrangement joins TRBV9 to TRBJ1-5; D is possibly TRBD1 (6 bases). V lost 4 bases to trimming and J lost 0 bases, with 11 bases between them. The CDR3 has 15 amino acids. Germline V gene lookup returns CDR1 SGDLS and CDR2 YYNGEE. The CDR3 region has the DNA TGTGCCAGCAGCCCAACAGGGAATAGCAATCAGCCCCAGCATTTT. Translating gives CASSPTGNSNQPQHF.

The chain carries TRBV3-1 (or the pseudogene TRBV3-2) and TRBJ2-3; TRBD2 agrees at 8 bases. V gave up 1 base and J gave up 2 bases; unmatched junction bases: 5. The CDR3 consists of 16 residues. Germline CDR1 and CDR2: LGHDT and YNNKEL (reference sequence). CDR3: CASSQVSGTHTDTQYF. As DNA, the CDR3 is TGTGCCAGCAGCCAAGTTAGCGGGACCCACACAGATACGCAGTATTTT.

In DNA form, the CDR3 reads TGTGCCAGCAGCTTAGGCAGTGGGCATCAGCCCCAGCATTTT. Translating it yields CASSLGSGHQPQHF. This chain uses TRBV7-2 with TRBJ1-5; D call uncertain. V was pared by 1 base and J by 5 bases, with 9 bases between. The germline gives CDR1 SGHTA, CDR2 FQGNSA. The CDR3 runs to 14 residues.

The CDR3 protein is CASSVGGLAAYNEQFF. CDR3 nucleotides: TGTGCCAGCAGCGTGGGGGGACTAGCGGCCTACAATGAGCAGTTCTTC. The chain couples TRBV9 to TRBJ2-1, with 11 bases fitting TRBD2. After removal of 2 bases from V and 2 bases from J, the junction contained 3 bases not matched to a gene. This CDR3 contains 16 residues. Germline V gives CDR1 SGDLS, CDR2 YYNGEE.

The gene calls are TRBV7-2 and TRBJ1-2; no clear D. The V gene's germline CDR1 is SGHTA and CDR2 FQGNSA. The CDR3 is 13 amino acids. The ends were cut back, 5 bases at V and 2 bases at J, with 9 bases in the middle. The CDR3 DNA follows: TGTGCCAGCAGCCCAAGGGAGAACTATGGCTACACCTTC. This gives the protein CASSPRENYGYTF.

V is TRBV2 and J is TRBJ1-2, with D maybe TRBD1 (5 bases). V dropped 1 base and J dropped 4 bases, with 13 bases sitting between them. Germline V lookup: CDR1 SNHLY, CDR2 FYNNEI. CDR3 length: 15 residues. DNA of the CDR3: TGTGCCAGCAGTGAAGGTGGGCAGGGACTCTATGGCTACACCTTC. Residues: CASSEGGQGLYGYTF.

This clone was recorded only once. The chain uses TRBV7-2 and TRBJ2-4, with D possibly matching TRBD2 (6 bases). Trimming took off 5 bases at V and 15 bases at J, with 20 bases between the two ends. CDR1 is SGHTA and CDR2 is FQGNSA in the germline V gene. The CDR3 sequence is 13 residues long. DNA of the CDR3: TGTGCCAGCAGCCAAAACCGGGGGTCGGTAGCGTACTTC. Translating gives CASSQNRGSVAYF.